A single sample gave rise to the 30 T cell receptor beta chains below, sequenced in a study of Ad26.COV2.S vaccination and SARS-CoV-2 variants. Repertoires were generated with immunoSEQ multiplex PCR, while TCRdb's copy carries only in-frame clones and drops some. Of 380,000 or so clones in the sample, roughly nine tenths are singletons; the top ten hold around 6.6%. Regarding treatment: around 19 received Ad26.COV2.S at low or high dose, single or two shots; 5 received placebo; per-sample allocation not given. Collection of samples fell on day 63 after the first vaccine or placebo injection. Sequenced here: peripheral blood, sampled in a trial of Ad26.COV2.S vaccine versus placebo. Receptors originate from a person between 18 and 59 years old who received the Ad26.COV2.S COVID-19 vaccine or a placebo.

V usage is TRBV3-1 (or the pseudogene TRBV3-2) and J usage is TRBJ2-7; 13 nucleotides agree with TRBD2. Germline lookup yields CDR1 LGHDT and CDR2 YNNKEL (reference sequence). This CDR3 has 14 residues. Losses at the gene ends were 7 bases for V and 2 bases for J; bases not matched to a gene: 2. Here the CDR3 reads CASTGTSGTYEQYF. In nucleotides, the CDR3 is TGTGCCAGCACAGGGACTAGCGGGACCTACGAGCAGTACTTC.

The J gene is TRBJ1-5, the V gene TRBV2; D is possibly TRBD1 (6 bases). The CDR3 extends over 14 amino acids. V was shortened by 1 base and J by 4 bases, with 8 bases between the two germline ends. Germline loops: CDR1 SNHLY, CDR2 FYNNEI. Written as DNA, the CDR3 is TGTGCCAGCAGTGAAGGGAGGGGGAATCAGCCCCAGCATTTT. This sequence encodes CASSEGRGNQPQHF.

With respect to this clone: It is likely a read error, because the conserved phenylalanine at the end of the CDR3 is missing. The DNA is left out, because the CDR3 cannot be placed on it with certainty; the CDR3 is given as TCRdb lists it. This chain uses TRBV12-3 or TRBV12-4 with TRBJ1-2. Inclusive of both ends, the CDR3 amounts to 9 amino acids. CDR3 amino acids: CASSPGTAP.

The chain carries TRBV19 and TRBJ1-1; a possible D gene is TRBD1 (5 bases). In germline, CDR1 is LNHDA, CDR2 SQIVND (reference sequence). The CDR3 extends over 13 amino acids. The V end lost 8 bases, the J end lost 1 base, and 11 bases lay between the germline ends. CDR3 loop: CASQWQGNTEAFF. In nucleotides, the CDR3 is TGTGCCAGTCAATGGCAGGGGAACACTGAAGCTTTCTTT.

The chain is built from TRBV11-1 and TRBJ2-5; 10 nucleotides match TRBD1. The CDR3 spans 16 residues. Losses at the gene ends were 5 bases for V and 2 bases for J; bases not matched to a gene: 8. The germline V gene encodes CDR1 SGHAT and CDR2 FQDESV (reference sequence). The CDR3 here is CASSRRTGGSQETQYF. As DNA, the CDR3 is TGTGCCAGCAGCCGCCGGACAGGGGGGTCTCAAGAGACCCAGTACTTC.

This clone appeared a single time. The V call is TRBV11-2, the J call TRBJ1-2, with D hard to call. V was pared by 0 bases and J by 5 bases, with 7 bases between. The CDR3 runs 13 residues. Germline V gene lookup returns CDR1 SGHAT and CDR2 FQNNGV. In DNA, the CDR3 is TGTGCCAGCAGCTTAGATACGCATTATGGCTACACCTTC. Translation gives CASSLDTHYGYTF.

The V and J genes are TRBV5-1 and TRBJ2-6, with D possibly matching TRBD1 (6 bases). The V end was cut by 1 base, the J end by 0 bases, with 14 bases between. In germline, CDR1 is SGHRS, CDR2 YFSETQ. The CDR3 spans 18 residues. CDR3: CASSLFETGSSGANVLTF. The CDR3 nucleotides read TGCGCCAGCAGCTTGTTCGAGACAGGCAGCTCTGGGGCCAACGTCCTGACTTTC.

The chain recombines TRBV5-1 with TRBJ2-7; TRBD1 agrees at 8 bases. Germline loops: CDR1 SGHRS, CDR2 YFSETQ. The trim removed 3 bases at V and 1 base at J, leaving 9 bases unmatched. The CDR3 has 16 amino acids. DNA for the CDR3: TGCGCCAGCAGCTCGTTACCCCAGGGGGCTTCCTACGAGCAGTACTTC. Its translation: CASSSLPQGASYEQYF.

The chain is built from TRBV6-2 or TRBV6-3 and TRBJ2-3; TRBD2 matches 7 bases. This CDR3 comprises 16 residues. The V and J ends lost 5 bases and 5 bases, in that order; junction bases with no gene match: 13. From germline, CDR1 is MNHEY and CDR2 SVGEGT. The CDR3 spells CASSPLGGGREDTQYF. In DNA, the CDR3 is TGTGCCAGCAGTCCCCTCGGGGGAGGGCGTGAAGATACGCAGTATTTT.

This chain links TRBV7-6 with TRBJ2-5; 10 nucleotides align to TRBD2. V dropped 4 bases and J dropped 3; count of bases not matched to a gene: 14. Germline values: CDR1 SGHVS, CDR2 FNYEAQ. The CDR3 is 18 amino acids. The CDR3 region is CASSSTVPLSGGEETQYF. CDR3 bases: TGTGCCAGCAGCTCAACCGTCCCCTTAAGCGGGGGGGAAGAGACCCAGTACTTC.

This chain joins TRBV3-1 (or the pseudogene TRBV3-2) and TRBJ1-2; D is undetermined. Trimming took off 0 bases at V and 0 bases at J, with 17 bases between the two ends. CDR3 length equals 18 residues. CDR1 is LGHDT and CDR2 is YNNKEL in the germline V gene (reference sequence). The chain's CDR3 is CASSQDEVRRRTNYGYTF. The CDR3 nucleotides are TGTGCCAGCAGCCAAGATGAGGTGAGGCGACGGACTAACTATGGCTACACCTTC.

This clone was found many times. The V and J genes are TRBV6-5 and TRBJ2-2; possibly TRBD2 for D (6 bases). V was trimmed by 8 bases and J by 1 base, leaving 14 bases between them. There are 15 residues in the CDR3. Germline CDR1 reads MNHEY; CDR2 reads SVGAGI. The CDR3 loop reads CASGQAGENTGELFF. CDR3 sequence (DNA): TGTGCCAGCGGGCAAGCGGGTGAGAACACCGGGGAGCTGTTTTTT.

Concerning this clone itself: The sample has other DNA sequences that encode this CDR3 too. The CDR3 protein is CSARWADTQYF. The CDR3 bases are TGCAGTGCTAGATGGGCAGATACGCAGTATTTT. The chain employs TRBV20-1 and TRBJ2-3; no clear D gene. V lost 2 bases and J lost 4, with 4 bases in between. From germline, CDR1 is DFQATT and CDR2 SNEGSKA (reference sequence). This CDR3 region has 11 residues.

The chain uses TRBV11-2 and TRBJ2-7; D may be TRBD1 or TRBD2 (5 bases each). Per germline, CDR1 SGHAT and CDR2 FQNNGV. Trimming cost V 3 bases and J 3 bases, with 12 bases left between them. The CDR3 has 14 residues. CDR3 protein: CASSLRGKNYEQYF. Here the CDR3 DNA reads TGTGCCAGCAGCTTGAGGGGAAAGAACTACGAGCAGTACTTC.

The CDR3 loop reads CASSQDGFAGYTF. The CDR3 DNA is TGTGCCAGCAGCCAAGACGGTTTTGCTGGCTACACCTTC. The V gene is TRBV14, the J gene TRBJ1-2; no reliable D call. Trimming shortened V by 0 bases and J by 7 bases, and 9 bases separated the two germline ends. The CDR3 sequence is 13 residues long. The germline CDR1 and CDR2 sequences are SGHDN and FVKESK.

The rearrangement links TRBV11-3 to TRBJ2-2, with 8 bases fitting TRBD2. Germline V lookup: CDR1 SGHNT, CDR2 YENEEA. Trimming cost V 6 bases and J 2 bases; bases outside gene matches: 5. The CDR3 is 15 amino acids. The CDR3 coding sequence is TGTGCCAGCAGTTATACTAGCGGAAACACCGGGGAGCTGTTTTTT. This codes for CASSYTSGNTGELFF.

The J gene is TRBJ2-3, the V gene TRBV7-3; tentative D call: TRBD2 (6 bases). V lost 5 bases and J lost 7, with 13 bases in between. Germline lookup yields CDR1 SGHTA and CDR2 FQGTGA. The CDR3 is 13 residues long. CDR3 in DNA: TGTGCCAGCAGCCCTGGACGGGAGCATACGCAGTATTTT. This gives the protein CASSPGREHTQYF.

The chain is built from TRBV27 and TRBJ2-7; 8 nucleotides agree with TRBD2. V lost 2 bases and J lost 4; bases outside the gene matches: 7. The length of the CDR3 is 15 residues. Germline loops: CDR1 MNHEY, CDR2 SMNVEV (reference sequence). Written as DNA, the CDR3 is TGTGCCAGCAGTTTAGGGGCGGGGGGTTTTTACGAGCAGTACTTC. Its protein is CASSLGAGGFYEQYF.

The CDR3 region has the DNA TGTGCCAGCAGCGACAGGTCCGTGGGGGAGACCCAGTACTTC. It encodes CASSDRSVGETQYF. The chain employs TRBV5-5 and TRBJ2-5; weak D call: TRBD1 (6 bases). The V end was cut by 4 bases, the J end by 5 bases, with 15 bases between. Per the germline V gene, CDR1 is SGHKS and CDR2 is YYEKEE (reference sequence). This CDR3 has 14 residues.

The chain couples TRBV7-9 to TRBJ2-6; D is possibly TRBD2 (6 bases). Between the trimmed V and J ends, which lost 1 base and 2 bases, there was a span of 12 bases. CDR1 and CDR2 (germline): SEHNR, FQNEAQ (reference sequence). The CDR3 length is 17 residues. CDR3 sequence reads: CASSLDGGVPGANVLTF. Written as DNA, the CDR3 is TGTGCCAGCAGCTTAGATGGAGGGGTGCCTGGGGCCAACGTCCTGACTTTC. Based on the CDR3 plus reference TRBV7-9 and TRBJ2-6, the full variable domain is DTGVSQNPRHKITKRGQNVTFRCDPISEHNRLYWYRQTLGQGPEFLTYFQNEAQLEKSRLLSDRFSAERPKGSFSTLEIQRTEQGDSAMYLCASSLDGGVPGANVLTFGAGSRLTVL.

CDR3 sequence (DNA): TGTGCCAGCAGCTTAGGGGCGGGAAACTCTGGGGCCAACGTCCTGACTTTC. Translating gives CASSLGAGNSGANVLTF. The chain is built from TRBV11-3 and TRBJ2-6, with D tentatively TRBD2 (6 bases). The CDR3 is 17 residues long. Deletions cut 1 base from V and 0 bases from J, with 10 bases between. CDR1 SGHNT and CDR2 YENEEA come from the germline V gene.

The gene calls are TRBV4-3 and TRBJ1-1; maybe TRBD1 (6 bases). This CDR3 has 13 residues. Trimming took 0 bases from V and 11 from J, leaving 13 bases between them. The germline gives CDR1 LGHNA, CDR2 YSLEER. As DNA, the CDR3 is TGCGCCAGCAGCCAAGATTTCGACAGGAGGGCTTTCTTT. Translated: CASSQDFDRRAFF.

This chain links TRBV7-9 with TRBJ2-2; D not certain. Trimming pared 5 bases from V and 1 base from J, leaving 14 bases between. CDR1 and CDR2 (germline): SEHNR, FQNEAQ (reference sequence). The CDR3 runs 16 residues. The chain's CDR3 is CASSPTIRLNTGELFF. The CDR3 DNA reads as TGTGCCAGCAGCCCGACCATCCGTTTGAACACCGGGGAGCTGTTTTTT.

V is TRBV5-1 and J is TRBJ1-1, with 7 positions matching TRBD1. The CDR3 runs to 14 residues. The V and J ends lost 7 bases and 1 base, in that order; junction bases with no gene match: 7. From germline, CDR1 is SGHRS and CDR2 YFSETQ. The CDR3 DNA is TGCGCCAGCGGTATTACAGGGGCGAACACTGAAGCTTTCTTT. Residues: CASGITGANTEAFF.

This sequence joins TRBV7-9 and TRBJ1-1; a possible D gene is TRBD1 (6 bases). V lost 1 base and J lost 6, with 24 bases in between. The CDR3 covers 18 residues. Germline CDR1 and CDR2: SEHNR and FQNEAQ (reference sequence). CDR3 region: CASSLVSLPTGHSAEAFF. The DNA of the CDR3 is TGTGCCAGCAGCTTAGTGTCCCTTCCGACAGGTCACAGCGCTGAAGCTTTCTTT.

The chain uses TRBV19 and TRBJ1-5; D remains ambiguous. CDR1 is LNHDA and CDR2 is SQIVND in the germline V gene (reference sequence). The CDR3 spans 13 residues. With 3 bases removed from V and 2 bases from J, the gap between germline ends came to 5 bases. In nucleotides, the CDR3 is TGTGCCAGTAGTATGGGCGGCAATCAGCCCCAGCATTTT. It translates to CASSMGGNQPQHF.

V usage is TRBV18 and J usage is TRBJ1-3; weak D call: TRBD1 (5 bases). The CDR3 covers 14 residues. CDR1 is KGHSH, CDR2 LQKENI, per germline. V lost 5 bases and J lost 4, with 12 bases in between. The CDR3 region has the DNA TGTGCCAGCTCAGGCCGGGACCGGGGAAACACCATATATTTT. It encodes CASSGRDRGNTIYF.

The chain uses TRBV7-9 and TRBJ2-7; the match to TRBD1 covers 9 bases. The CDR3 consists of 15 residues. The J segment lost 3 bases and the V segment lost 7 bases, leaving 10 bases of the junction unmatched. Looked up from germline, CDR1 is SEHNR and CDR2 is FQNEAQ (reference sequence). The CDR3 loop is CASTKGQGSFYEQYF. The CDR3 region has the DNA TGTGCCAGCACCAAAGGACAGGGGTCATTCTACGAGCAGTACTTC.

This chain joins TRBV6-5 and TRBJ1-1, with D possibly TRBD1 on 5 matching bases. Trimming removed 7 bases from V and 11 bases from J, with 20 bases in between. CDR1 is MNHEY and CDR2 is SVGAGI in the germline V gene. This CDR3 is 13 amino acids long. CDR3 residues: CASIMQGTRRAFF. The CDR3 nucleotides read TGTGCCAGCATCATGCAAGGGACTCGGCGGGCTTTCTTT.

The chain joins TRBV29-1 to TRBJ1-1, with D hard to call. CDR3 length equals 13 residues. Germline V gene lookup returns CDR1 SQVTM and CDR2 ANQGSEA. The ends were cut back, 6 bases at V and 4 bases at J, with 15 bases in the middle. The CDR3 here is CSVAEGAFTEAFF. CDR3 sequence (DNA): TGCAGCGTCGCTGAGGGAGCCTTCACTGAAGCTTTCTTT.